This T cell receptor (beta chain) is drawn from a study of T-cell reconstitution after alpha-beta-depleted transplantation in children. Unique molecular identifiers were built into the TCRbeta library. TCRdb reprocessed the PCR reads with MiXCR, giving one entry per CDR3 protein. This sample carries about 16,000 distinct CDR3 sequences, less than 9.5% of them seen once, and the ten largest clones take 36%. This clonotype has just a few counts. This sample comprised PBMCs, mostly from graft donor cells, obtained 60 days after TCRalphabeta/CD19-depleted stem cell transplant. The source is a boy younger than two who had a stem cell transplant for Wiskott-Aldrich syndrome, so the T cells may come from the graft donor.

The chain's CDR3 is CASRTGVGETQYF. The CDR3 DNA reads as TGTGCCAGCAGAACAGGGGTAGGGGAGACCCAGTACTTC. V gene TRBV6-1 combines with J gene TRBJ2-5; TRBD1 agrees at 7 bases. With V trimmed by 6 bases and J by 5 bases, 6 bases remained unmatched. The CDR3 sequence is 13 residues long. Germline V CDR1 and CDR2: MNHNS, SASEGT.